One and the same sample provided the 20 T cell receptor beta chains below, sequenced in a study of shared clonotypes between healthy human individuals. Using immunoSEQ multiplex PCR, the repertoire was profiled, and TCRdb retains in-frame clones only, with some absent. The sample shows about 1 million clones, about 76% of them seen only once. Source material: memory CD4+ T cells sorted from blood. The subset here: CD45RA-negative fraction. The source of these receptors is a man in his late teens or twenties in good health.

The chain joins TRBV4-3 to TRBJ2-1; perhaps TRBD2 as D (5 bases). Germline loops: CDR1 LGHNA, CDR2 YSLEER. The CDR3 runs to 16 residues. The V end was cut by 1 base, the J end by 9 bases, with 19 bases between. CDR3 sequence reads: CASSQVLSLVMGEQFF. The CDR3 DNA reads TGCGCCAGCAGCCAAGTTCTCTCACTAGTGATGGGTGAGCAGTTCTTC.

The gene calls are TRBV9 and TRBJ1-1; weak D call: TRBD1 (5 bases). This CDR3 region has 15 residues. Germline V lookup: CDR1 SGDLS, CDR2 YYNGEE. V was pared by 3 bases and J by 4 bases, with 16 bases between. The CDR3, as DNA: TGTGCCAGCAGCGCCGGCCCCAGGGTGCCCACTGAAGCTTTCTTT. Encoded protein: CASSAGPRVPTEAFF.

The J gene is TRBJ2-3, the V gene TRBV7-9; D ambiguous. Trimming stripped 2 bases from V and 0 bases from J, with 9 bases between. The germline V gene has CDR1 SEHNR and CDR2 FQNEAQ (reference sequence). The CDR3 is 15 residues long. CDR3 sequence (DNA): TGTGCCAGCAGCTTAAACTCCGTTAGCACAGATACGCAGTATTTT. It encodes CASSLNSVSTDTQYF.

The chain couples TRBV5-4 to TRBJ2-1; no clear D. The CDR3 is made up of 13 amino acids. The germline V gene has CDR1 SGHNT and CDR2 YYREEE (reference sequence). Trimming removed 4 bases at V and 1 base at J, with 6 bases between. The CDR3 DNA sequence: TGTGCCAGCAGCCCGGCATCCTACAATGAGCAGTTCTTC. Translated: CASSPASYNEQFF. Combining the CDR3 with reference TRBV5-4 and TRBJ2-1 gives the whole variable domain ETGVTQSPTHLIKTRGQQVTLRCSSQSGHNTVSWYQQALGQGPQFIFQYYREEENGRGNFPPRFSGLQFPNYSSELNVNALELDDSALYLCASSPASYNEQFFGPGTRLTVL.

As DNA, the CDR3 is TGTGCCAGCAGCGTGACTAGCGGGGGGCGTGTGAGCTCCTACAATGAGCAGTTCTTC. Encoded protein: CASSVTSGGRVSSYNEQFF. The gene calls are TRBV5-4 and TRBJ2-1; 13 bases match TRBD2. Germline lookup yields CDR1 SGHNT and CDR2 YYREEE (reference sequence). The CDR3 extends over 19 amino acids. V was clipped by 4 bases and J by 0 bases; unmatched bases: 10. Looking up the rest from reference TRBV5-4 and TRBJ2-1 gives the full variable domain: ETGVTQSPTHLIKTRGQQVTLRCSSQSGHNTVSWYQQALGQGPQFIFQYYREEENGRGNFPPRFSGLQFPNYSSELNVNALELDDSALYLCASSVTSGGRVSSYNEQFFGPGTRLTVL.

The chain carries TRBV2 and TRBJ1-2; D might be TRBD1 (6 bases). Germline values: CDR1 SNHLY, CDR2 FYNNEI. This CDR3 has 13 residues. V was pared by 5 bases and J by 6 bases, with 13 bases between. The CDR3 DNA is TGTGCCAGCAGTTCCGGGACAATAAATGGCTACACCTTC. This translates into CASSSGTINGYTF. The whole variable domain, filled in from reference TRBV2 and TRBJ1-2, reads EPEVTQTPSHQVTQMGQEVILRCVPISNHLYFYWYRQILGQKVEFLVSFYNNEISEKSEIFDDQFSVERPDGSNFTLKIRSTKLEDSAMYFCASSSGTINGYTFGSGTRLTVV.

Worth noting for this clone: Other nucleotide sequences in the sample specify the same CDR3. The CDR3 nucleotides read TGTGCCAGCAGAAGGACAGTGAACACTGAAGCTTTCTTT. It yields the protein CASRRTVNTEAFF. This chain joins TRBV6-5 and TRBJ1-1, with D tentatively TRBD1 (6 bases). Germline V gives CDR1 MNHEY, CDR2 SVGAGI. V lost 6 bases and J 0 bases, leaving 8 bases between the germline ends. This CDR3 has 13 amino acids.

This clone was detected once. The chain uses TRBV4-3 and TRBJ2-2; D uncertain. CDR3 size: 15 residues. Germline CDR1 and CDR2: LGHNA and YSLEER. The V gene lost 1 base and the J gene lost 0 bases, with 6 bases spanning the gap. The CDR3 coding sequence is TGCGCCAGCAGCCAAGCTCTTCCGAACACCGGGGAGCTGTTTTTT. This translates into CASSQALPNTGELFF.

The chain carries TRBV2 and TRBJ1-3; D not resolved. The CDR3 sequence is 12 residues long. The germline CDR1 and CDR2 sequences are SNHLY and FYNNEI. The V gene lost 8 bases and the J gene lost 0 bases, with 5 bases spanning the gap. The CDR3, as DNA: TGTGCCAGCGGGTTCTCTGGAAACACCATATATTTT. As protein: CASGFSGNTIYF.

The V and J genes are TRBV2 and TRBJ2-1; the D is unclear. This CDR3 contains 12 residues. The V end was cut by 6 bases, the J end by 10 bases, with 13 bases between. The germline gives CDR1 SNHLY, CDR2 FYNNEI. Written as DNA, the CDR3 is TGTGCCAGCAGAGGCCTCGGCTACGAGCAGTTCTTC. Translation gives CASRGLGYEQFF.

The chain is built from TRBV5-4 and TRBJ2-3; D unresolved. The CDR3 contains 15 residues. CDR1 is SGHNT, CDR2 YYREEE, per germline (reference sequence). The germline V and J ends were trimmed by 2 bases and 2 bases, with 12 bases remaining between them. This CDR3 is CASSLGLHPTDTQYF. In nucleotides, the CDR3 is TGTGCCAGCAGCTTAGGCCTACATCCCACAGATACGCAGTATTTT. The full variable domain, with the rest looked up from reference TRBV5-4 and TRBJ2-3, is ETGVTQSPTHLIKTRGQQVTLRCSSQSGHNTVSWYQQALGQGPQFIFQYYREEENGRGNFPPRFSGLQFPNYSSELNVNALELDDSALYLCASSLGLHPTDTQYFGPGTRLTVL.

In its sample, this clone was seen once. The chain links TRBV6-1 to TRBJ1-2; 12 bases match TRBD1. The CDR3 extends over 16 amino acids. The J segment lost 7 bases and the V segment lost 4 bases, leaving 10 bases of the junction unmatched. CDR1 MNHNS and CDR2 SASEGT come from the germline V gene. CDR3 sequence (DNA): TGTGCCAGCAGTGTTGGGGGGACAGGGGGCGCGAGTGGCTACACCTTC. Encoded protein: CASSVGGTGGASGYTF.

This clone has just a few counts. The rearrangement links TRBV2 to TRBJ1-4; D is unclear. The V and J ends lost 4 bases and 2 bases respectively, with 8 bases between them. The CDR3 has 14 residues. CDR1 and CDR2 from the germline V gene are SNHLY and FYNNEI. DNA for the CDR3: TGTGCCAGCAGTGGCGGTAGGACTAATGAAAAACTGTTTTTT. It is translated as CASSGGRTNEKLFF.

The chain carries TRBV19 and TRBJ2-6; D call uncertain. Looked up from germline, CDR1 is LNHDA and CDR2 is SQIVND (reference sequence). Trimming shortened V by 6 bases and J by 0 bases, and 9 bases separated the two germline ends. This CDR3 is built from 15 residues. The CDR3 is CASRLVNSGANVLTF. CDR3 coding DNA: TGTGCCAGTAGGCTGGTAAACTCTGGGGCCAACGTCCTGACTTTC.

The rearrangement uses TRBV5-6 and TRBJ1-6; D is unresolved. CDR3 size: 15 residues. Trimming removed 1 base at V and 7 bases at J, with 12 bases between. The germline gives CDR1 SGHDT, CDR2 YYEEEE. The DNA of the CDR3 is TGTGCCAGCAGCTTGAACTGGAGCCGCAATTCACCCCTCCACTTT. Translation gives CASSLNWSRNSPLHF.

This chain links TRBV6-6 with TRBJ2-5, with 8 bases fitting TRBD1. Germline CDR1 and CDR2: MNHNY and SVGAGI (reference sequence). CDR3 size: 14 residues. With 7 bases clipped from V and 1 base from J, the junction kept 5 bases outside the gene matches. CDR3 nucleotide sequence: TGTGCCAGCACCCGGACAGGGATCCAAGAGACCCAGTACTTC. This codes for CASTRTGIQETQYF.

The rearrangement uses TRBV5-6 and TRBJ2-5, with D possibly matching TRBD2 (5 bases). The CDR3 contains 15 residues. Trimming cost V 1 base and J 7 bases, with 17 bases left between them. Per the germline V gene, CDR1 is SGHDT and CDR2 is YYEEEE. The CDR3 reads CASSLSSGDLGTQYF. The CDR3 DNA reads as TGTGCCAGCAGCTTGTCCTCCGGGGATCTGGGGACCCAGTACTTC.

The V and J genes are TRBV9 and TRBJ2-6; 7 bases line up with TRBD1. Losses at the gene ends were 4 bases for V and 2 bases for J; bases not matched to a gene: 18. CDR1 SGDLS and CDR2 YYNGEE come from the germline V gene. The CDR3 totals 20 residues. CDR3 sequence reads: CASSHPGGSGTVAGANVLTF. CDR3 in DNA: TGTGCCAGCAGCCATCCTGGGGGATCCGGGACAGTGGCTGGGGCCAACGTCCTGACTTTC.

V is TRBV9 and J is TRBJ1-6, with 7 bases matching TRBD1. This CDR3 is built from 16 residues. With 5 bases clipped from V and 4 bases from J, the junction kept 9 bases outside the gene matches. Germline CDR1 is SGDLS and CDR2 is YYNGEE. CDR3 nucleotides: TGTGCCAGCAGTAGTGACAGGGTCGGGTATAATTCACCCCTCCACTTT. This encodes CASSSDRVGYNSPLHF.

This clone has only one observation. The chain couples TRBV2 to TRBJ2-1; 15 nucleotides line up with TRBD2. Trimming removed 4 bases from V and 2 bases from J; junction bases left unmatched: 0. This CDR3 is 16 amino acids long. CDR1 and CDR2 from the germline V gene are SNHLY and FYNNEI. The CDR3 reads CASSGTSGGAYNEQFF. The CDR3 region has the DNA TGTGCCAGCAGTGGGACTAGCGGGGGGGCCTACAATGAGCAGTTCTTC.